The clone carrying this T cell receptor (beta chain) was picked up many times. What it recognizes is unknown. Germline assignment: CDR1 MDHEN and CDR2 SYDVKM. This CDR3 is 15 amino acids long. The germline V and J ends were trimmed by 8 bases and 2 bases, with 18 bases remaining between them. This entry is derived from a study of T cell repertoires in cytomegalovirus infection. The study's findings and limits: The ex vivo response was dominated by HLA-C-restricted CMV-specific TCR beta clonotypes.

TCRdb re-analysed the reads in MiXCR, keeping a single row per CDR3 protein. The sample lists roughly 190,000 distinct CDR3 sequences, roughly 9.8% occurring once. This sequence joins TRBV28 and TRBJ2-5, with D hard to call. Sequences were obtained from PBMCs. The sequence was obtained from a human donor in good health (CMV status not recorded). Some clones in this sample may be carry-over from other donors' samples. CDR3 region: CASSPQARPQETQYF. The DNA of the CDR3 is TGTGCCAGCTCGCCCCAGGCCAGACCGCAAGAGACCCAGTACTTC.